One sample yielded the 30 T cell receptor beta chains listed below, sequenced in a study of cytomegalovirus exposure and HLA in healthy donors. With 60 Vbeta and 13 Jbeta primers, the PCR was carried out. Sequencing was performed with immunoSEQ multiplex PCR; in TCRdb, only in-frame clones are kept and a portion is missing. This sample has approximately 170,000 clones; roughly 83% occur once, and the top ten carry 0.95% to 1.5%. The source material was PBMCs. These receptors were collected from a boy between 2 and 10 years old in good health and CMV-seronegative.

Only one count was recorded for this clone. V is TRBV6-1 and J is TRBJ2-1, with D perhaps TRBD2 (6 bases). The V end was cut by 8 bases, the J end by 8 bases, with 16 bases between. Germline values: CDR1 MNHNS, CDR2 SASEGT. The CDR3 is 13 amino acids. In DNA form, the CDR3 reads TGTGCCAGCGTCTGGGGTGGAGGGGATGAGCAGTTCTTC. It translates to CASVWGGGDEQFF.

This clone was picked up one time. This chain links TRBV30 with TRBJ2-1; a weak D match, TRBD2 (5 bases). Germline V gene lookup returns CDR1 GTSNPN and CDR2 SVGIG (reference sequence). The length of the CDR3 is 12 residues. With 2 bases removed from V and 14 bases from J, the gap between germline ends came to 16 bases. The CDR3 DNA reads TGTGCCTGGAGTCCCAGAGGGCCACAGAAGTTCTTC. This encodes CAWSPRGPQKFF.

V and J are TRBV5-1 and TRBJ1-2; no definite D call. Trimming cost V 0 bases and J 3 bases, with 21 bases left between them. CDR1 and CDR2 from the germline V gene are SGHRS and YFSETQ. This CDR3 is built from 18 residues. CDR3: CASSLGLGISGPDYGYTF. CDR3 sequence (DNA): TGCGCCAGCAGCTTGGGGCTCGGGATTTCAGGACCAGACTATGGCTACACCTTC. Full variable domain (outside the CDR3, taken from reference TRBV5-1 and TRBJ1-2): KAGVTQTPRYLIKTRGQQVTLSCSPISGHRSVSWYQQTPGQGLQFLFEYFSETQRNKGNFPGRFSGRQFSNSRSEMNVSTLELGDSALYLCASSLGLGISGPDYGYTFGSGTRLTVV.

The chain couples TRBV5-1 to TRBJ1-3; TRBD1 agrees at 7 bases. CDR1 and CDR2 (germline): SGHRS, YFSETQ. V trimming: 4 bases; J trimming: 0 bases; junction bases outside the gene matches: 10. The CDR3 is 17 residues long. The DNA of the CDR3 is TGCGCCAGCAGCGAAAGAGGACAGGCCTCCTCTGGAAACACCATATATTTT. Translated, it gives CASSERGQASSGNTIYF. Filled out from reference TRBV5-1 and TRBJ1-3, the complete variable domain reads KAGVTQTPRYLIKTRGQQVTLSCSPISGHRSVSWYQQTPGQGLQFLFEYFSETQRNKGNFPGRFSGRQFSNSRSEMNVSTLELGDSALYLCASSERGQASSGNTIYFGEGSWLTVV.

The rearrangement joins TRBV6-5 to TRBJ2-5; TRBD2 matches 7 bases. The J segment lost 9 bases and the V segment lost 7 bases, leaving 5 bases of the junction unmatched. The CDR3 runs to 11 residues. Germline lookup yields CDR1 MNHEY and CDR2 SVGAGI. As DNA, the CDR3 is TGTGCCAGCACTGAGGGAGGGCCCCAGTACTTC. This encodes CASTEGGPQYF.

The chain is built from TRBV7-2 and TRBJ2-7; D gene unclear. From germline, CDR1 is SGHTA and CDR2 FQGNSA. The CDR3 spans 12 residues. The V end lost 2 bases, the J end lost 6 bases, and 8 bases lay between the germline ends. CDR3 sequence reads: CASSLSKLEQYF. The DNA for the CDR3 is TGTGCCAGCAGCTTAAGTAAACTCGAGCAGTACTTC.

V usage is TRBV19 and J usage is TRBJ1-2, with 7 positions matching TRBD1. J lost 4 bases, V lost 7 bases, and 15 bases had no gene match. Germline CDR1 LNHDA, CDR2 SQIVND (reference sequence). This CDR3 region has 16 residues. CDR3 amino acids: CASTDGGTGAAYGYTF. CDR3 nucleotides: TGTGCCAGTACCGATGGAGGTACAGGGGCGGCCTATGGCTACACCTTC. The complete variable domain, with remaining parts taken from reference TRBV19 and TRBJ1-2, reads DGGITQSPKYLFRKEGQNVTLSCEQNLNHDAMYWYRQDPGQGLRLIYYSQIVNDFQKGDIAEGYSVSREKKESFPLTVTSAQKNPTAFYLCASTDGGTGAAYGYTFGSGTRLTVV.

The chain employs TRBV7-9 and TRBJ2-3; D unclear. Germline lookup yields CDR1 SEHNR and CDR2 FQNEAQ (reference sequence). CDR3 length equals 18 residues. V was pared by 3 bases and J by 4 bases, with 23 bases between. The CDR3 is CASSFHFSVPSWADTQYF. DNA for the CDR3: TGTGCCAGCAGCTTTCATTTCAGCGTACCTTCTTGGGCAGATACGCAGTATTTT.

This chain links TRBV13 with TRBJ1-4, with D possibly TRBD1 on 5 matching bases. The V gene lost 5 bases and the J gene lost 6 bases, with 16 bases spanning the gap. The CDR3 totals 15 residues. CDR1 and CDR2 (germline): PRHDT, FYEKMQ (reference sequence). CDR3 sequence: CASSARAGGDEKLFF. Here the CDR3 DNA reads TGTGCCAGCAGCGCTCGTGCGGGAGGGGATGAAAAACTGTTTTTT.

The rearrangement uses TRBV7-9 and TRBJ2-2; D unclear. The germline V gene has CDR1 SEHNR and CDR2 FQNEAQ (reference sequence). This CDR3 comprises 14 residues. Trimming left V 5 bases short and J 1 base short, with 8 bases between. CDR3 loop: CASSQTVNTGELFF. The CDR3 region has the DNA TGTGCCAGCAGCCAAACGGTGAACACCGGGGAGCTGTTTTTT.

The chain recombines TRBV4-3 with TRBJ2-1; 9 bases are a match to TRBD2. The trim removed 4 bases at V and 2 bases at J, leaving 9 bases unmatched. Germline CDR1 and CDR2: LGHNA and YSLEER. CDR3 length: 17 residues. DNA for the CDR3: TGCGCCAGCAGCCGCTCATCTAGCGGGGACACCTACAATGAGCAGTTCTTC. Encoded protein: CASSRSSSGDTYNEQFF.

The rearrangement uses TRBV27 and TRBJ1-1, with a tentative D call TRBD1 (5 bases). The germline V gene encodes CDR1 MNHEY and CDR2 SMNVEV (reference sequence). The CDR3 runs 15 residues. Trimming took off 1 base at V and 1 base at J, with 10 bases between the two ends. The CDR3 here is CASSLFPQGNTEAFF. CDR3 DNA: TGTGCCAGCAGTTTATTCCCCCAGGGGAACACTGAAGCTTTCTTT.

V and J are TRBV29-1 and TRBJ1-1; D uncertain. Germline CDR1 SQVTM, CDR2 ANQGSEA. V was clipped by 8 bases and J by 12 bases, with 10 bases between them. This CDR3 is 8 amino acids long. Here the CDR3 reads CSSGEPFF. In nucleotides, the CDR3 is TGCAGCTCCGGGGAACCTTTCTTT.

The rearrangement links TRBV9 to TRBJ2-5, with D possibly matching TRBD1 (5 bases). Trimming cost V 0 bases and J 9 bases, with 12 bases left between them. The CDR3 loop spans 13 amino acids. Germline assignment: CDR1 SGDLS and CDR2 YYNGEE. The CDR3 DNA is TGTGCCAGCAGCGTAGCTGAGAAGGGGTCCCAGTACTTC. Its protein product is CASSVAEKGSQYF.

V gene TRBV5-1 combines with J gene TRBJ2-3; D uncertain. V was cut by 2 bases and J by 2 bases, with 9 bases left in between. The CDR3 spans 14 residues. CDR1 SGHRS and CDR2 YFSETQ come from the germline V gene. In nucleotides, the CDR3 is TGCGCCAGCAGCTTAAGCTATCCCACAGATACGCAGTATTTT. Protein product: CASSLSYPTDTQYF.

The V and J genes are TRBV7-2 and TRBJ2-5; 10 bases agree with TRBD2. V lost 3 bases to trimming and J lost 3 bases; unmatched junction nucleotides: 10. CDR3 length: 17 amino acids. Per the germline V gene, CDR1 is SGHTA and CDR2 is FQGNSA. The chain's CDR3 is CASSFWASGRLKETQYF. CDR3 DNA: TGTGCCAGCAGCTTTTGGGCTAGCGGGAGACTCAAAGAGACCCAGTACTTC.

This clone was observed a handful of times. CDR3 DNA sequence: TGTGCCAGCAGTTACCGTCAGGGAAACACTGAAGCTTTCTTT. This translates into CASSYRQGNTEAFF. This chain links TRBV6-5 with TRBJ1-1; D possibly corresponds to TRBD1 (5 bases). V dropped 2 bases and J dropped 2 bases, with 9 bases sitting between them. This CDR3 comprises 14 residues. Germline V lookup: CDR1 MNHEY, CDR2 SVGAGI.

The chain combines TRBV27 with TRBJ2-3; D ambiguous. Germline V lookup: CDR1 MNHEY, CDR2 SMNVEV (reference sequence). CDR3 length: 16 residues. V lost 0 bases, J lost 9 bases, and 19 bases lay in between. This CDR3 is CASSLSTPAGPGTQYF. DNA for the CDR3: TGTGCCAGCAGTTTATCGACCCCGGCCGGCCCAGGAACGCAGTATTTT.

This chain uses TRBV6-9 with TRBJ1-5; D uncertain. Germline V gene data show CDR1 as MNHGY and CDR2 as SVAAGI. This CDR3 is 13 amino acids long. The germline V and J ends were trimmed by 3 bases and 3 bases, with 6 bases remaining between them. Here the CDR3 DNA reads TGTGCCAGCAGTTACACACCCAATCAGCCCCAGCATTTT. It translates to CASSYTPNQPQHF.

The chain couples TRBV28 to TRBJ1-2, with 8 bases identical to TRBD1. The CDR3 consists of 13 residues. Germline CDR1 MDHEN, CDR2 SYDVKM. The V and J ends lost 5 bases and 7 bases, in that order; junction bases with no gene match: 6. This chain's CDR3 is CASSLGQGGGYTF. The CDR3 DNA reads as TGTGCCAGCAGTCTCGGACAGGGCGGTGGCTACACCTTC.

The V call is TRBV7-2, the J call TRBJ1-3; maybe TRBD1 (5 bases). The germline V gene encodes CDR1 SGHTA and CDR2 FQGNSA. CDR3 size: 15 residues. The V end lost 5 bases, the J end lost 1 base, and 12 bases lay between the germline ends. CDR3 in amino acids: CASSLTRVSGNTIYF. For the CDR3, the DNA is TGTGCCAGCAGCCTAACCAGGGTATCTGGAAACACCATATATTTT.

This clone was recorded a few times. This chain's CDR3 is CASSHGIERASTDTQYF. The CDR3 DNA follows: TGCGCCAGCAGCCATGGGATCGAGAGGGCTAGCACAGATACGCAGTATTTT. The chain uses TRBV4-1 and TRBJ2-3, with a weak D call TRBD2 (5 bases). The germline V and J ends were trimmed by 3 bases and 0 bases, with 16 bases remaining between them. Germline CDR1 reads MGHRA; CDR2 reads YSYEKL. The CDR3 runs to 17 residues.

The chain joins TRBV5-1 to TRBJ2-5; unclear D gene. The CDR3 has 9 amino acids. Trimming pared 10 bases from V and 7 bases from J, leaving 8 bases between. CDR1 is SGHRS, CDR2 YFSETQ, per germline. The CDR3 protein is CAEYRTQYF. The CDR3, as DNA: TGCGCCGAATACAGGACCCAGTACTTC.

This chain links TRBV2 with TRBJ1-1; D is unclear. Per the germline V gene, CDR1 is SNHLY and CDR2 is FYNNEI. Between the trimmed V and J ends, which lost 5 bases and 1 base, there was a span of 8 bases. The CDR3 length is 13 residues. CDR3 loop: CASSRVANTEAFF. CDR3 coding DNA: TGTGCCAGCAGTCGGGTAGCGAACACTGAAGCTTTCTTT.

This clone was recorded a few times. The V and J genes are TRBV19 and TRBJ1-2; D might be TRBD1 (6 bases). The germline gives CDR1 LNHDA, CDR2 SQIVND (reference sequence). There are 13 residues in the CDR3. The V end lost 2 bases, the J end lost 2 bases, and 6 bases lay between the germline ends. The CDR3 DNA reads TGTGCCAGTAGTATAACAGGGAACTATGGCTACACCTTC. Protein sequence: CASSITGNYGYTF.

The rearrangement uses TRBV2 and TRBJ2-1, with 7 bases fitting TRBD1. CDR1 is SNHLY, CDR2 FYNNEI, per germline. The CDR3 contains 15 residues. J was trimmed by 1 base and V by 3 bases; bases with no gene match: 3. CDR3 sequence reads: CASSDRDRSYNEQFF. DNA for the CDR3: TGTGCCAGCAGTGACCGGGACAGATCCTACAATGAGCAGTTCTTC.

V is TRBV6-1 and J is TRBJ2-7; 7 nucleotides line up with TRBD1. From germline, CDR1 is MNHNS and CDR2 SASEGT. The CDR3 contains 13 residues. Germline trimming cut 8 bases from V and 7 bases from J; bases unmatched to any gene: 11. The CDR3 DNA follows: TGTGCCAGCCGAGGACAGGCAGCAAGAGAGCAGTACTTC. Its protein is CASRGQAAREQYF.

This sequence joins TRBV18 and TRBJ1-1, with a tentative D call TRBD1 (5 bases). V lost 3 bases and J lost 5, with 13 bases in between. The germline V gene has CDR1 KGHSH and CDR2 LQKENI. The CDR3 is made up of 14 amino acids. The chain's CDR3 is CASSPVEGRTEAFF. CDR3 in DNA: TGTGCCAGCTCACCGGTCGAGGGGAGGACTGAAGCTTTCTTT. The variable domain in full, with the rest retrieved from reference TRBV18 and TRBJ1-1, is NAGVMQNPRHLVRRRGQEARLRCSPMKGHSHVYWYRQLPEEGLKFMVYLQKENIIDESGMPKERFSAEFPKEGPSILRIQQVVRGDSAAYFCASSPVEGRTEAFFGQGTRLTVV.

This clone came up once. The rearrangement links TRBV6-5 to TRBJ1-1, with unresolved D. Per the germline V gene, CDR1 is MNHEY and CDR2 is SVGAGI. The ends were cut back, 4 bases at V and 5 bases at J, with 14 bases in the middle. The CDR3 runs to 14 residues. The CDR3 reads CASSFGGAGTEAFF. The CDR3 DNA reads as TGTGCCAGCAGTTTTGGCGGCGCCGGGACTGAAGCTTTCTTT.

J is TRBJ2-1 and V is TRBV5-6, with D perhaps TRBD2 (6 bases). V gave up 0 bases and J gave up 0 bases, with 16 bases separating them. Looked up from germline, CDR1 is SGHDT and CDR2 is YYEEEE. The CDR3 is made up of 18 amino acids. The CDR3, as DNA: TGTGCCAGCAGCTTGGCCCAGATAGCGGTGAGCTCCTACAATGAGCAGTTCTTC. It specifies CASSLAQIAVSSYNEQFF.